This TCR beta chain appears in the sequencing data of a study of a mutant IDH1 vaccine in newly diagnosed glioma. Findings of the study overall: Pseudoprogression apparently lacked any relation to changes in top peripheral T cell clonotypes.

V was pared by 5 bases and J by 5 bases, with 6 bases of the junction left unmatched. The CDR3 covers 14 residues. CDR1 is SGHRS, CDR2 YFSETQ, per germline. Time point of the sample: week 11, during vaccination. The investigators gave 300 ug of mutant IDH1 20-mer peptide in each vaccine dose, together with topical imiquimod. Each donor presented with a new WHO grade 3 or 4 astrocytoma that tested IDH1-mutant and showed ATRX loss. This clone was observed a handful of times. Its matching antigen is unknown. Measured with immunoSEQ multiplex PCR; TCRdb has only the in-frame clones, and not every one. The sample lists some 52,000 clones, 75% to 95% occurring once.

The genes are TRBV5-1 and TRBJ2-1; TRBD1 agrees at 8 bases. The sample in question was PBMCs, obtained from a glioma patient whose treatment included an IDH1 peptide vaccine. This TCR was sampled from a man in his forties or fifties with glioma. CDR3 in amino acids: CASRAGTGNNEQFF. In nucleotides, the CDR3 is TGCGCCAGCAGGGCCGGGACAGGCAACAATGAGCAGTTCTTC.